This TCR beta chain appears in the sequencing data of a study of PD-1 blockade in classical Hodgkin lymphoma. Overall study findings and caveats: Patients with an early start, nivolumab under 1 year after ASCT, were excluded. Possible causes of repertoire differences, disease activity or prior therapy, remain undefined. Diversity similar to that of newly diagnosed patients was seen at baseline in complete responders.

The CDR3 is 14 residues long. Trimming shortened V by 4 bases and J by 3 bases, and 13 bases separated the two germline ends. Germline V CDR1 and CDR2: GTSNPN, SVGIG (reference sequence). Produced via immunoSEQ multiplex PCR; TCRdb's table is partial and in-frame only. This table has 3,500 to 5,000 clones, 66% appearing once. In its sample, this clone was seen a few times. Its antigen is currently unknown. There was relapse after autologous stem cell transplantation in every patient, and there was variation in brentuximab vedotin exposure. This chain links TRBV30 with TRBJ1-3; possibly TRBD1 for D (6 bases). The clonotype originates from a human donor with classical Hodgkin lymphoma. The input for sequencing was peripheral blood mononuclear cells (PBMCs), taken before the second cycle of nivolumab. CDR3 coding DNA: TGTGCCTGGACCGGGACAAGGGTTGGAAACACCATATATTTT. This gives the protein CAWTGTRVGNTIYF.